Presented here are 7 T cell receptor beta chains from one specimen sequenced in a study of CD8 T cells in Susac syndrome. RNA in amounts of about 0.5 to 1 ug was reverse transcribed with random hexamers. In TCRdb, the immunoSEQ multiplex PCR reads were re-called with MiXCR into one record per CDR3 protein. In the table there are 150,000 to 250,000 distinct CDR3 sequences, roughly 95% of which are singletons. The sequenced material came from CD4+ T cells from PBMCs. These receptors originate from a human donor with multiple sclerosis.

V is TRBV12-3 or TRBV12-4 and J is TRBJ2-7, with a weak D call TRBD1 (6 bases). V dropped 4 bases and J dropped 4 bases, with 20 bases sitting between them. The CDR3 spans 16 residues. Written as DNA, the CDR3 is TGTGCCAGCAGTTACCGACAGGCCGAAAGTTTTTACGAGCAGTACTTC. Protein product: CASSYRQAESFYEQYF.

J is TRBJ2-5 and V is TRBV29-1; 10 nucleotides line up with TRBD2. V lost 7 bases, J lost 5 bases, and 7 bases stayed unmatched. The V gene's germline CDR1 is SQVTM and CDR2 ANQGSEA. The CDR3 has 13 amino acids. The chain's CDR3 is CSASGRAAETQYF. As DNA, the CDR3 is TGCAGCGCCAGCGGGAGGGCCGCCGAGACCCAGTACTTC. Filled out from reference TRBV29-1 and TRBJ2-5, the complete variable domain reads SAVISQKPSRDICQRGTSLTIQCQVDSQVTMMFWYRQQPGQSLTLIATANQGSEATYESGFVIDKFPISRPNLTFSTLTVSNMSPEDSSIYLCSASGRAAETQYFGPGTRLLVL.

The chain joins TRBV4-2 to TRBJ2-3, with 16 positions matching TRBD2. The germline CDR1 and CDR2 sequences are LGHNA and YNFKEQ. With 5 bases clipped from V and 4 bases from J, the junction kept 9 bases outside the gene matches. The CDR3 is made up of 18 amino acids. The CDR3 sequence is CASSFRGTSGGAPDTQYF. The CDR3 DNA sequence: TGTGCCAGCAGCTTTCGAGGGACTAGCGGGGGGGCACCAGATACGCAGTATTTT.

The chain links TRBV6-5 to TRBJ2-2, with a weak D call TRBD1 (5 bases). Germline loops: CDR1 MNHEY, CDR2 SVGAGI. The V end lost 8 bases, the J end lost 0 bases, and 13 bases lay between the germline ends. This CDR3 region has 15 residues. This CDR3 is CASGVGHTNTGELFF. The DNA of the CDR3 is TGTGCCAGCGGGGTGGGGCATACGAACACCGGGGAGCTGTTTTTT.

V usage is TRBV5-6 and J usage is TRBJ1-3, with a weak D call TRBD1 (5 bases). V lost 4 bases, J lost 1 base, and 12 bases lay in between. In germline, CDR1 is SGHDT, CDR2 YYEEEE. This CDR3 is built from 15 residues. The CDR3 sequence: CASSPDIRSGNTIYF. Written as DNA, the CDR3 is TGTGCCAGCAGCCCGGACATACGTTCTGGAAACACCATATATTTT.

The CDR3 nucleotides are TGTGCCACCAGTGATTACCAAGAGACCCAGTACTTC. This translates into CATSDYQETQYF. The J gene is TRBJ2-5, the V gene TRBV24-1; D remains ambiguous. Trimming shortened V by 2 bases and J by 0 bases, and 0 bases separated the two germline ends. The length of the CDR3 is 12 residues. From germline, CDR1 is KGHDR and CDR2 SFDVKD.

V usage is TRBV18 and J usage is TRBJ2-3; D uncertain. Between the trimmed V and J ends, which lost 3 bases and 6 bases, there was a span of 10 bases. Germline V CDR1 and CDR2: KGHSH, LQKENI. This CDR3 has 13 amino acids. This CDR3 reads CASSPLGKDTQYF. In DNA form, the CDR3 reads TGTGCCAGCTCACCCTTGGGTAAGGATACGCAGTATTTT.